Listed here is a single T cell receptor (beta chain). Using immunoSEQ multiplex PCR, the repertoire was profiled, and TCRdb retains in-frame clones only, with some absent. The repertoire has some 120,000 clones, around nine tenths of them found once; the top ten carry 1.5% to 2%. The data stem from a study of T cell responses to AZD1222 COVID-19 vaccine. The germline CDR1 and CDR2 sequences are SGHTA and FQGNSA. V dropped 4 bases and J dropped 5; count of bases not matched to a gene: 6. This CDR3 is 15 amino acids long. This TCR derives from an adult who received the AZD1222 COVID-19 vaccine. This specimen consisted of peripheral blood, obtained 28 days after the second AZD1222 dose. This rearrangement joins TRBV7-2 to TRBJ2-7; 12 nucleotides match TRBD2. The chain's CDR3 is CASSSWTSGIDEQYF. DNA for the CDR3: TGTGCCAGCAGCTCTTGGACTAGCGGGATAGACGAGCAGTACTTC.